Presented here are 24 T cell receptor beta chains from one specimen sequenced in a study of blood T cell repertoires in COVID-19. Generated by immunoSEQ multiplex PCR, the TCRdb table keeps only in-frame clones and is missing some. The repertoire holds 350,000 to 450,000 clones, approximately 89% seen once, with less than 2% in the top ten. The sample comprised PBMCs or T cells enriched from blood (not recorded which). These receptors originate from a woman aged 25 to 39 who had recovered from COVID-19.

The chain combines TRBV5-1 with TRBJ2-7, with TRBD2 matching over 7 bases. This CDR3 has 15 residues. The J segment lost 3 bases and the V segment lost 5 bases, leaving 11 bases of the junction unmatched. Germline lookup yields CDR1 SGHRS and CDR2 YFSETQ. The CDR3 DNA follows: TGCGCCAGCAGGGAAGCTAGCGGAAATCTCTACGAGCAGTACTTC. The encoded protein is CASREASGNLYEQYF.

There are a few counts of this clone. For the CDR3, the DNA is TGCGCCAGCAGCCACCGGACAGGGAACGAGCAGTACTTC. Protein sequence: CASSHRTGNEQYF. This chain connects TRBV4-3 to TRBJ2-7, with 8 bases that match TRBD1. Germline V gene sequence: CDR1 LGHNA, CDR2 YSLEER. The V and J ends lost 3 bases and 5 bases, in that order; junction bases with no gene match: 3. The CDR3 length is 13 residues.

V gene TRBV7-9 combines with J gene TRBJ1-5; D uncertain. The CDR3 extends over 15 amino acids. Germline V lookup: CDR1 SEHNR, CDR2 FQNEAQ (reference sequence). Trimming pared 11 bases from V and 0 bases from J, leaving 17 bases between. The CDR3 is CALRPEPYSNQPQHF. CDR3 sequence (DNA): TGTGCCTTGAGGCCGGAGCCGTATAGCAATCAGCCCCAGCATTTT.

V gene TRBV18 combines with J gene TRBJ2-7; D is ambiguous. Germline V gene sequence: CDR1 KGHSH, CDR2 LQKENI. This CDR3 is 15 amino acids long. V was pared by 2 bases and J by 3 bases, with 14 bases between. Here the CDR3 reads CASSPGAVDIYEQYF. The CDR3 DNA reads TGTGCCAGCTCACCAGGCGCCGTTGACATCTACGAGCAGTACTTC.

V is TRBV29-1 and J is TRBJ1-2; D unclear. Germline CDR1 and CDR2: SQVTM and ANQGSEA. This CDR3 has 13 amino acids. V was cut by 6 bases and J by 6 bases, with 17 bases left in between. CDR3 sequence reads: CSVPLSFVDGYTF. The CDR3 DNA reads TGCAGCGTCCCCCTAAGCTTTGTGGATGGCTACACCTTC. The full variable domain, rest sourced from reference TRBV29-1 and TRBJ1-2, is SAVISQKPSRDICQRGTSLTIQCQVDSQVTMMFWYRQQPGQSLTLIATANQGSEATYESGFVIDKFPISRPNLTFSTLTVSNMSPEDSSIYLCSVPLSFVDGYTFGSGTRLTVV.

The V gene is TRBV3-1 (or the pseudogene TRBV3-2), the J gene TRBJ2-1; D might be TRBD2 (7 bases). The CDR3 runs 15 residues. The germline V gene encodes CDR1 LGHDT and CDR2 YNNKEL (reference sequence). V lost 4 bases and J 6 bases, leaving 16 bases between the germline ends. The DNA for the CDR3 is TGTGCCAGCAGCCCCACAGGGTCGGGGGGCAATGAGCAGTTCTTC. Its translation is CASSPTGSGGNEQFF.

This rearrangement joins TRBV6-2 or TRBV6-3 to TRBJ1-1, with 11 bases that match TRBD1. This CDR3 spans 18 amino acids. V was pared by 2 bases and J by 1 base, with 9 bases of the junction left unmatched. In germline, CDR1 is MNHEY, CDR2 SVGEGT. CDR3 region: CASSYPLGQGASNTEAFF. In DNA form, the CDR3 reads TGTGCCAGCAGTTACCCCCTTGGACAGGGGGCTTCGAACACTGAAGCTTTCTTT.

The CDR3 coding sequence is TGTGCCAGCAGCACCGGGACAGGGAACTCACCCCTCCACTTT. This gives the protein CASSTGTGNSPLHF. This sequence joins TRBV27 and TRBJ1-6, with TRBD1 matching over 9 bases. J gave up 10 bases and V 6 bases, and 7 bases lay outside the gene matches. The CDR3 sequence is 14 residues long. CDR1 and CDR2 from the germline V gene are MNHEY and SMNVEV (reference sequence).

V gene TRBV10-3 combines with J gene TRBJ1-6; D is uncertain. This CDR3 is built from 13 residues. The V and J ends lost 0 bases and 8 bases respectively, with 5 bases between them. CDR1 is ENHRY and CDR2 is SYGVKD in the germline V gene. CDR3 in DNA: TGTGCCATCAGTGAGTCGGAGGATTCACCCCTCCACTTT. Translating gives CAISESEDSPLHF.

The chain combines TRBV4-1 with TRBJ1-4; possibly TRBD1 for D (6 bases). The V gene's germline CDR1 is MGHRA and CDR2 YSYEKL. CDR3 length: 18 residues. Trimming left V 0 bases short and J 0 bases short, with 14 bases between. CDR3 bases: TGCGCCAGCAGCCAAGATAAGGGGACACTTGCAACTAATGAAAAACTGTTTTTT. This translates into CASSQDKGTLATNEKLFF.

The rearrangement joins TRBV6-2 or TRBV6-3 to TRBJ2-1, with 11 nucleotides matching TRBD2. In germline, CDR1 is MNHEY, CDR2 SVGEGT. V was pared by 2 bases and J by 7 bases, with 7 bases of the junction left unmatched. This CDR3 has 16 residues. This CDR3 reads CASSYGLAGGGNEQFF. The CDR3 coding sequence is TGTGCCAGCAGTTACGGGCTAGCGGGAGGAGGAAATGAGCAGTTCTTC.

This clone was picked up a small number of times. CDR3 in amino acids: CASSYHSTGRNTEAFF. As DNA, the CDR3 is TGTGCCAGCAGTTACCACTCGACAGGGCGGAACACTGAAGCTTTCTTT. This chain links TRBV6-5 with TRBJ1-1, with 7 bases aligning to TRBD1. The CDR3 is 16 amino acids. V trimming: 2 bases; J trimming: 1 base; junction bases outside the gene matches: 7. Germline CDR1 is MNHEY and CDR2 is SVGAGI.

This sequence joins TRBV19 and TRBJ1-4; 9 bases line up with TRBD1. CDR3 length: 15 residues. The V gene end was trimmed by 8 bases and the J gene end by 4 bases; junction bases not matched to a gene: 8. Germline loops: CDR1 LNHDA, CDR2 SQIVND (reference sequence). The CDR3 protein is CASRTPGQGNEKLFF. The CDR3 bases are TGTGCCAGTCGAACTCCGGGACAGGGTAATGAAAAACTGTTTTTT.

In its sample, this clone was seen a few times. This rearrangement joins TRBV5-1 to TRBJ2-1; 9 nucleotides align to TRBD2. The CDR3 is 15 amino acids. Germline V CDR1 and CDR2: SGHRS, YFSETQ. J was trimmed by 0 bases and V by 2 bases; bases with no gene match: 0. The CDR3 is CASSFSGSSYNEQFF. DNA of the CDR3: TGCGCCAGCAGCTTTAGCGGGAGCTCCTACAATGAGCAGTTCTTC.

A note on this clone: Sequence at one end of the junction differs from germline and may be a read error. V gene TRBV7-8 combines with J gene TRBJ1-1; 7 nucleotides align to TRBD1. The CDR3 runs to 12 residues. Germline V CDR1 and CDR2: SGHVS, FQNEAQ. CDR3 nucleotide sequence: TGTGCCAGCAGCCTGATGGTTGAGGGGGCCATCTTT. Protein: CASSLMVEGAIF.

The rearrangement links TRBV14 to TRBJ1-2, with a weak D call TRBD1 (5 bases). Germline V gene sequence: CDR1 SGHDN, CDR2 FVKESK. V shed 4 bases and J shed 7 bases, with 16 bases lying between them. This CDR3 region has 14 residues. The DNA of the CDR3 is TGTGCCAGCAGCCTCGGGGGGACGGTCGGTGGCTACACCTTC. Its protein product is CASSLGGTVGGYTF.

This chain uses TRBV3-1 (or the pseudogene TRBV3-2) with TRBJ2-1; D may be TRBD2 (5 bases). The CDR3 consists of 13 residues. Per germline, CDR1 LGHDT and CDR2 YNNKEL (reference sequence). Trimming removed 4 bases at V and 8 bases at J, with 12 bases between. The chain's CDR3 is CASSRDPRDEQFF. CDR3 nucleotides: TGTGCCAGCAGCCGCGACCCGCGGGATGAGCAGTTCTTC.

The chain's CDR3 is CASSFWGDTEAFF. The CDR3 DNA reads TGTGCCAGCAGTTTTTGGGGGGACACTGAAGCTTTCTTT. This chain joins TRBV12-3 or TRBV12-4 and TRBJ1-1, with a possible D match to TRBD1 (5 bases). Trimming left V 3 bases short and J 3 bases short, with 8 bases between. This CDR3 is 13 amino acids long.

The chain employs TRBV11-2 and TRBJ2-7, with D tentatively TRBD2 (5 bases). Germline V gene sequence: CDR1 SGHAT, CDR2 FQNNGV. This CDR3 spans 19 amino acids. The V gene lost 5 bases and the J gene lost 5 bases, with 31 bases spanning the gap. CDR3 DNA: TGTGCCAGCAGCCCGCGAAGTACCCGGGCGGCTGAATACGGGGACGAGCAGTACTTC. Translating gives CASSPRSTRAAEYGDEQYF.

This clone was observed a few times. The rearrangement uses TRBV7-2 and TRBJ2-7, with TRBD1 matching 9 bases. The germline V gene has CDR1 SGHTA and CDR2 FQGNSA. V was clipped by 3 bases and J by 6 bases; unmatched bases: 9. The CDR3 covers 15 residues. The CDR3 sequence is CASSLSADRGVEQYF. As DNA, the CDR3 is TGTGCCAGCAGCTTGTCCGCGGACAGGGGAGTCGAGCAGTACTTC. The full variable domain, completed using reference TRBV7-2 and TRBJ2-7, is GAGVSQSPSNKVTEKGKDVELRCDPISGHTALYWYRQSLGQGLEFLIYFQGNSAPDKSGLPSDRFSAERTGGSVSTLTIQRTQQEDSAVYLCASSLSADRGVEQYFGPGTRLTVT.

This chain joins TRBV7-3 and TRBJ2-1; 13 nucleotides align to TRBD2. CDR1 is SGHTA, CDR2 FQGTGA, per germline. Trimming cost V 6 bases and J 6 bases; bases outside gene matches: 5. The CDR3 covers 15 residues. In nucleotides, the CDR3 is TGTGCCAGCAGTGGAACTAGCGGGGGGGCCAATGAGCAGTTCTTC. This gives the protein CASSGTSGGANEQFF.

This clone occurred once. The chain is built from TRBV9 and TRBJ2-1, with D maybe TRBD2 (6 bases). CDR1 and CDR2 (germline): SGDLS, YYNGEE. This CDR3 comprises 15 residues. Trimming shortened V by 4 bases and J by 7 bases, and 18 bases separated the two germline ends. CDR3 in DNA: TGTGCCAGCAGCCCCGACCTGGGAGGCCCTAATGAGCAGTTCTTC. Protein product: CASSPDLGGPNEQFF.

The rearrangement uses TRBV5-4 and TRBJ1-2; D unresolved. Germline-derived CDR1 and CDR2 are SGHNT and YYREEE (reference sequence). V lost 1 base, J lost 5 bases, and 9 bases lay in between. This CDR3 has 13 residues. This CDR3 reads CASSLISGYGYTF. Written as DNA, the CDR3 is TGTGCCAGCAGCTTGATTTCCGGGTATGGCTACACCTTC.

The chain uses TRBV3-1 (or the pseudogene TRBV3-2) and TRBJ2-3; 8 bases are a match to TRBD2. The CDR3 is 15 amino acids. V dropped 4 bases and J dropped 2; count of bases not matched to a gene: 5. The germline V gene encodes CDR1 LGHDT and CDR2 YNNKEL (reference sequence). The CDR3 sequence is CASSRTSRYTDTQYF. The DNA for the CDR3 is TGTGCCAGCAGCCGGACTAGCCGGTACACAGATACGCAGTATTTT.